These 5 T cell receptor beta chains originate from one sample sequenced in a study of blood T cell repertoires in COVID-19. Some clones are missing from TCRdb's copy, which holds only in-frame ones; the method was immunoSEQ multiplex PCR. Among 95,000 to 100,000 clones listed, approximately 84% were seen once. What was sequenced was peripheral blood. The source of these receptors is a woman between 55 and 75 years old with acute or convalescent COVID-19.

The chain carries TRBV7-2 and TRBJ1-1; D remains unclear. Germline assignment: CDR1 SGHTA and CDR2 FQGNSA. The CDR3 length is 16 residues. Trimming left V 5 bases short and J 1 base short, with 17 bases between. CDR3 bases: TGTGCCAGCAGCCCCCATATTCGCCGGAGGAACACTGAAGCTTTCTTT. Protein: CASSPHIRRRNTEAFF.

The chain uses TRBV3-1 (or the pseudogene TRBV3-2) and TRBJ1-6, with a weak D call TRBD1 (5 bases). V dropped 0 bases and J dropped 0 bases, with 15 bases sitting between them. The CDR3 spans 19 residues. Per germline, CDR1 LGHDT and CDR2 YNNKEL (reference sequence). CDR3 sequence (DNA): TGTGCCAGCAGCCAAGATTTGTACAGGCTTAACTCCTATAATTCACCCCTCCACTTT. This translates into CASSQDLYRLNSYNSPLHF.

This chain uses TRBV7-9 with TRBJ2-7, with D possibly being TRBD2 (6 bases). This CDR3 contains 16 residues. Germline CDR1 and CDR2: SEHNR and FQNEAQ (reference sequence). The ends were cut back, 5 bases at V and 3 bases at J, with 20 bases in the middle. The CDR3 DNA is TGTGCCAGCAGCGGAGGGAGTCCCCGGGGGTTCTACGAGCAGTACTTC. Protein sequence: CASSGGSPRGFYEQYF.

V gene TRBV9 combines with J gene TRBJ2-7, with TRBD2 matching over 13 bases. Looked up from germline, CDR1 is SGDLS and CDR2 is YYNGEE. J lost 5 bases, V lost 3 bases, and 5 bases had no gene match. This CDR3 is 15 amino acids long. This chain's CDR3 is CASSETSGGADEQYF. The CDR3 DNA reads TGTGCCAGCAGCGAAACTAGCGGGGGGGCCGACGAGCAGTACTTC.

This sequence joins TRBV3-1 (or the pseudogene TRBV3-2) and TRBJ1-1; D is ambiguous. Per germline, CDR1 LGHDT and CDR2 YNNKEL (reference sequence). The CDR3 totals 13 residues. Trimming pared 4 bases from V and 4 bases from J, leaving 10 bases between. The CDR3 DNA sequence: TGTGCCAGCAGCCGAACAGAGTCCACTGAAGCTTTCTTT. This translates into CASSRTESTEAFF.